This entry concerns a single TCR beta chain. The antigen remains undetermined. CDR3 length equals 17 residues. V was trimmed by 5 bases and J by 6 bases, leaving 26 bases between them. The source of the sample is a study of shared clonotypes between healthy human individuals. Overall study: The plates for each donor numbered three CD4 naive, three CD4 memory, two CD8 naive and one CD8 memory. Regarding the study as a whole: Generation probabilities of non-shared clonotypes were lower (relative to those shared by all four donors).

In the authors' workflow: Because ImmunoSEQ provided only junction sequences with no quality scores, the filtering differed. The protocol was immunoSEQ multiplex PCR, while the TCRdb copy is restricted to in-frame clones and leaves out a portion. D and trimming come from the DNA, and the V and J calls and clone size come from that table. This sample yields approximately 2.3 million clones, of which more than 80% are seen a single time; 0.39% belongs to the top ten. This TCR derives from a man between 18 and 35 years old in good health. Some clones in this sample may be carry-over from other donors' samples. The V gene is TRBV5-3, the J gene TRBJ1-1, with no clear D. TRBV5-3 is known as an ORF, though its function is uncertain. The sample was naive CD4+ T cells from PBMCs. Subset specified: CD45RA+ positively selected. The CDR3 spells CARSLLGPRQPSSEAFF. Here the CDR3 DNA reads TGTGCCAGAAGTTTACTGGGTCCGAGACAACCCTCTTCTGAAGCTTTCTTT.